The text below deals with one T cell receptor (beta chain). The data were obtained in a study of blood T cell repertoires in COVID-19. About the study: The United States, Italy and Spain provided the acute and convalescent COVID-19 samples.

Per the authors' pipeline: Counts of nucleated cells, estimated from reference gene primer amplification, were obtained. Clones were sequenced by immunoSEQ multiplex PCR, and TCRdb holds only the in-frame ones, with some missing. The V and J calls and the clone size are those of that table, but D and trimming were determined from the DNA. The data show 90,000 to 120,000 clones, about three quarters seen once. From germline, CDR1 is MNHEY and CDR2 SVGAGI. This CDR3 comprises 15 residues. J gave up 10 bases and V 7 bases, and 15 bases lay outside the gene matches. This clonotype was sampled from an older man with acute or convalescent COVID-19. The chain has TRBV6-5 and TRBJ1-4, with 7 bases fitting TRBD1. The sample comprised peripheral blood. Here the CDR3 reads CASTTPTRGRGKLFF. The CDR3 DNA reads as TGTGCCAGCACCACCCCCACGAGGGGGCGGGGAAAACTGTTTTTT.